The T cell receptor (beta chain) described here comes from a study of regulatory T cells in long-lasting Graves disease. Study conclusions and caveats: The analysis examined peripheral blood only and excluded thyroid tissue.

Through Arm-PCR of CDR3 regions and iRepertoire HTBI primers, TCR beta libraries were built. TCRdb independently ran MiXCR on the multiplex PCR reads; one entry per CDR3 protein. The sample has about 660,000 distinct CDR3 sequences, 30% seen once; the top ten hold 40% to 55%. Noted time point: persistent/refractory GD, antithyroid drugs over 5 years with positive TRAb. Preparation of the TCR library used RNA extracted from PBMCs. A word on this clonotype: What it binds is unknown.

The source is a female donor with Graves disease. The sequencing used peripheral blood mononuclear cells (PBMCs), collected when the disease was refractory, from a patient treated with antithyroid drugs.

CDR3 loop: CASSDRQGRNYGYTF. The CDR3, as DNA: TGTGCCAGCAGTGACCGACAGGGGCGTAACTATGGCTACACCTTC. V usage is TRBV6-1 and J usage is TRBJ1-2, with TRBD1 matching over 8 bases. Germline CDR1 MNHNS, CDR2 SASEGT. Unmatched junction bases numbered 4, after V lost 3 bases and J lost 1 base. This CDR3 has 15 residues.